Presented here are 29 T cell receptor beta chains from one specimen sequenced in a study of T-cell memory formation after mild COVID-19. One entry per CDR3 protein, called by TCRdb with MiXCR from the 5' RACE reads. Here the sample spans about 100,000 distinct CDR3 sequences, 15% to 20% being singletons. Sequencing input: PBMCs or a T cell subset sorted from them (not recorded which). The receptor set was obtained from a man between 18 and 35 years old who had mild COVID-19 (a few samples of this study predate the infection). Cell type and time point are not known.

The chain uses TRBV7-2 and TRBJ1-2; possibly TRBD1 for D (5 bases). CDR3 length: 15 amino acids. Trimming stripped 5 bases from V and 5 bases from J, with 18 bases between. Germline assignment: CDR1 SGHTA and CDR2 FQGNSA. The CDR3 DNA reads TGTGCCAGCAGCCATAGGGGCGGGGAAGGTTATGGCTACACCTTC. Translated, it gives CASSHRGGEGYGYTF.

The chain uses TRBV10-3 and TRBJ1-1; unclear D gene. V was clipped by 6 bases and J by 7 bases, with 9 bases between them. The V gene's germline CDR1 is ENHRY and CDR2 SYGVKD. CDR3 length: 11 residues. For the CDR3, the DNA is TGTGCCATCAGAGAACAGATTGAAGCTTTCTTT. It yields the protein CAIREQIEAFF.

The V gene is TRBV19, the J gene TRBJ1-1; D is unclear. The CDR3 sequence is 16 residues long. Germline assignment: CDR1 LNHDA and CDR2 SQIVND (reference sequence). V was cut by 4 bases and J by 0 bases, with 15 bases left in between. CDR3 loop: CASSSSQRRMNTEAFF. CDR3 nucleotide sequence: TGTGCCAGTAGTAGCTCCCAAAGACGGATGAACACTGAAGCTTTCTTT. Filled out from reference TRBV19 and TRBJ1-1, the complete variable domain reads DGGITQSPKYLFRKEGQNVTLSCEQNLNHDAMYWYRQDPGQGLRLIYYSQIVNDFQKGDIAEGYSVSREKKESFPLTVTSAQKNPTAFYLCASSSSQRRMNTEAFFGQGTRLTVV.

As regards this clonotype: One end of the junction does not line up with germline, which may come from a read error. The CDR3 sequence is CACSLIGGAEHHF. The CDR3 DNA sequence: TGTGCCTGCAGCTTAATCGGTGGGGCAGAACACCACTTT. This sequence joins TRBV7-3 and TRBJ1-1; TRBD1 might be the D (5 bases). Germline V lookup: CDR1 SGHTA, CDR2 FQGTGA. The CDR3 consists of 13 residues.

This clonotype appeared a few times. The gene calls are TRBV2 and TRBJ2-3; D ambiguous. The germline CDR1 and CDR2 sequences are SNHLY and FYNNEI. The CDR3 has 11 residues. The V end was cut by 3 bases, the J end by 9 bases, with 7 bases between. The CDR3 here is CASSDSWTQYF. CDR3 DNA sequence: TGTGCCAGCAGTGATTCCTGGACGCAGTATTTT. The whole variable domain, remainder taken from reference TRBV2 and TRBJ2-3, is EPEVTQTPSHQVTQMGQEVILRCVPISNHLYFYWYRQILGQKVEFLVSFYNNEISEKSEIFDDQFSVERPDGSNFTLKIRSTKLEDSAMYFCASSDSWTQYFGPGTRLTVL.

This chain joins TRBV7-2 and TRBJ2-7, with 12 nucleotides matching TRBD1. Trimming at V came to 1 base and at J to 2 bases, leaving 3 bases not matched to a gene. From germline, CDR1 is SGHTA and CDR2 FQGNSA. This CDR3 is 16 amino acids long. The CDR3 region has the DNA TGTGCCAGCAGCTTAGGGGGGACAGGGGGCGCCTACGAGCAGTACTTC. This gives the protein CASSLGGTGGAYEQYF.

In this sample, this clonotype turned up a few times. This chain links TRBV5-1 with TRBJ2-7; D is unclear. From germline, CDR1 is SGHRS and CDR2 YFSETQ. There are 15 residues in the CDR3. Trimming cost V 4 bases and J 4 bases, with 18 bases left between them. The CDR3 reads CASSPTGSPLYEQYV. The CDR3 bases are TGCGCCAGCAGCCCCACCGGGTCCCCTCTGTACGAGCAGTACGTC.

This rearrangement joins TRBV29-1 to TRBJ2-3, with D perhaps TRBD2 (6 bases). The CDR3 has 14 residues. Trimming pared 4 bases from V and 7 bases from J, leaving 18 bases between. Germline V CDR1 and CDR2: SQVTM, ANQGSEA. CDR3 in DNA: TGCAGCGTTGGTAGGCGGGGAGAACCCTATACGCAGTATTTT. It is translated as CSVGRRGEPYTQYF.

The V and J genes are TRBV6-5 and TRBJ2-3, with 12 nucleotides matching TRBD1. CDR1 MNHEY and CDR2 SVGAGI come from the germline V gene. Unmatched junction bases numbered 5, after V lost 6 bases and J lost 4 bases. The CDR3 totals 15 residues. The CDR3 sequence is CASRAGQGASDTQYF. CDR3 coding DNA: TGTGCCAGCAGGGCGGGACAGGGGGCATCAGATACGCAGTATTTT.

The chain is built from TRBV2 and TRBJ2-5; 13 positions match TRBD2. Germline values: CDR1 SNHLY, CDR2 FYNNEI. This CDR3 comprises 16 residues. V trimming: 3 bases; J trimming: 4 bases; junction bases outside the gene matches: 5. For the CDR3, the DNA is TGTGCCAGCAGTGAGATGGGACTAGCGGGGCGAGAGACCCAGTACTTC. As protein: CASSEMGLAGRETQYF.

This clonotype showed up many times. V and J are TRBV7-3 and TRBJ2-3; D ambiguous. Trimming took 1 base from V and 4 from J, leaving 6 bases between them. The CDR3 totals 13 residues. Germline V gene sequence: CDR1 SGHTA, CDR2 FQGTGA. The CDR3 is CASSLMASDTQYF. As DNA, the CDR3 is TGTGCCAGCAGCTTAATGGCATCAGATACGCAGTATTTT.

This clonotype was seen a handful of times. The chain couples TRBV6-5 to TRBJ2-1; D not resolved. This CDR3 region has 14 residues. V was trimmed by 1 base and J by 6 bases, leaving 10 bases between them. Germline CDR1 MNHEY, CDR2 SVGAGI. The chain's CDR3 is CASSYFSQLNEQFF. As DNA, the CDR3 is TGTGCCAGCAGTTACTTCTCGCAGCTCAATGAGCAGTTCTTC.

This clonotype is a singleton in its sample. The chain employs TRBV27 and TRBJ2-7; D is uncertain. Germline V gene lookup returns CDR1 MNHEY and CDR2 SMNVEV (reference sequence). The CDR3 extends over 11 amino acids. V dropped 4 bases and J dropped 7 bases, with 8 bases sitting between them. The CDR3 nucleotides read TGTGCCAGCAGTTCCCCCCGGGAGCAGTACTTC. It is translated as CASSSPREQYF.

The chain uses TRBV7-2 and TRBJ1-2, with D maybe TRBD1 (5 bases). CDR1 is SGHTA, CDR2 FQGNSA, per germline. The CDR3 length is 13 residues. The germline V and J ends were trimmed by 2 bases and 7 bases, with 11 bases remaining between them. CDR3 loop: CASSLRGEVGYTF. The CDR3 DNA is TGTGCCAGCAGCTTACGGGGCGAGGTTGGCTACACCTTC.

Within the sample, this clonotype is medium-sized. The J gene is TRBJ2-7, the V gene TRBV5-1; a weak D match, TRBD2 (6 bases). The V end lost 0 bases, the J end lost 5 bases, and 21 bases lay between the germline ends. The CDR3 length is 17 residues. Germline values: CDR1 SGHRS, CDR2 YFSETQ. As DNA, the CDR3 is TGCGCCAGCAGCTTGGGATGGGCGTCTGGGGGGAAGGACGAGCAGTACTTC. The encoded protein is CASSLGWASGGKDEQYF.

This clonotype was detected only a few times. The chain carries TRBV4-1 and TRBJ2-3; the D is unclear. The V gene lost 4 bases and the J gene lost 3 bases, with 14 bases spanning the gap. CDR3 length: 15 amino acids. Germline CDR1 and CDR2: MGHRA and YSYEKL. The CDR3 here is CASSRPELGTDTQYF. The DNA for the CDR3 is TGCGCCAGCAGCCGGCCCGAGCTAGGGACAGATACGCAGTATTTT.

This clonotype was observed a few times. The V call is TRBV6-1, the J call TRBJ2-2, with D unclear. Germline-derived CDR1 and CDR2 are MNHNS and SASEGT. With 5 bases removed from V and 0 bases from J, the gap between germline ends came to 10 bases. This CDR3 is 15 amino acids long. In DNA, the CDR3 is TGTGCCAGCAGTACCCAACGGGCGAACACCGGGGAGCTGTTTTTT. Translating gives CASSTQRANTGELFF.

The rearrangement uses TRBV18 and TRBJ2-7; 7 nucleotides align to TRBD1. V was clipped by 3 bases and J by 3 bases; unmatched bases: 5. Germline V gives CDR1 KGHSH, CDR2 LQKENI. CDR3 length: 14 amino acids. CDR3 in DNA: TGTGCCAGCTCACCCGCTAGGGACAGCTACGAGCAGTACTTC. Amino acid sequence: CASSPARDSYEQYF.

Here the CDR3 reads CASSLLAAATYEQYF. DNA of the CDR3: TGCGCCAGCAGCCTCCTTGCGGCAGCTACCTACGAGCAGTACTTC. The chain combines TRBV4-3 with TRBJ2-7; D uncertain. The germline V and J ends were trimmed by 4 bases and 2 bases, with 15 bases remaining between them. CDR1 is LGHNA and CDR2 is YSLEER in the germline V gene. CDR3 length: 15 residues.

This clonotype was seen more than once but under ten times. V usage is TRBV6-2 or TRBV6-3 and J usage is TRBJ2-1; the D gene is possibly TRBD2 (7 bases). The CDR3 is 17 amino acids. Germline loops: CDR1 MNHEY, CDR2 SVGEGT. V lost 2 bases, J lost 7 bases, and 21 bases lay in between. The CDR3 sequence: CASSYGFYGGPLNEQFF. CDR3 bases: TGTGCCAGCAGTTACGGCTTCTACGGGGGGCCTTTGAATGAGCAGTTCTTC.

This clonotype was found a few times. The V and J genes are TRBV7-9 and TRBJ2-3, with D perhaps matching TRBD1 or TRBD2 (6 bases each). Trimming cost V 5 bases and J 8 bases, with 17 bases left between them. From germline, CDR1 is SEHNR and CDR2 FQNEAQ (reference sequence). This CDR3 has 14 residues. CDR3 sequence (DNA): TGTGCCAGCAGCCCGATCTCCGGGGGCGCTACGCAGTATTTT. It translates to CASSPISGGATQYF.

The chain joins TRBV24-1 to TRBJ2-1, with D possibly TRBD1 on 5 matching bases. CDR3 length: 15 amino acids. Germline V CDR1 and CDR2: KGHDR, SFDVKD. The ends were cut back, 3 bases at V and 7 bases at J, with 15 bases in the middle. The CDR3 region is CATSDGLRGKNEQFF. The DNA of the CDR3 is TGTGCCACCAGTGATGGGTTAAGGGGCAAAAATGAGCAGTTCTTC.

This chain links TRBV5-1 with TRBJ1-5, with a weak D call TRBD1 (6 bases). The CDR3 has 15 amino acids. Trimming took 4 bases from V and 3 from J, leaving 14 bases between them. Germline CDR1 reads SGHRS; CDR2 reads YFSETQ. The chain's CDR3 is CASSIGPGDNQPQHF. In nucleotides, the CDR3 is TGCGCCAGCAGCATTGGGCCAGGGGACAATCAGCCCCAGCATTTT.

The chain combines TRBV10-3 with TRBJ2-5, with 8 positions matching TRBD1. V lost 4 bases to trimming and J lost 2 bases; unmatched junction nucleotides: 0. CDR1 ENHRY and CDR2 SYGVKD come from the germline V gene. The CDR3 runs to 13 residues. CDR3 bases: TGTGCCATCAGTGGGACAGGGCAAGAGACCCAGTACTTC. This encodes CAISGTGQETQYF.

This clonotype was seen at least ten times. The chain carries TRBV7-2 and TRBJ2-7, with D possibly being TRBD2 (5 bases). Germline V gene data show CDR1 as SGHTA and CDR2 as FQGNSA. This CDR3 comprises 14 residues. The V end lost 4 bases, the J end lost 4 bases, and 14 bases lay between the germline ends. The DNA of the CDR3 is TGTGCCAGCAGCTCGCAACTAGGCGGGTACGAGCAGTACTTC. Translation gives CASSSQLGGYEQYF.

This clonotype showed up just a few times. V is TRBV9 and J is TRBJ2-3, with a possible D match to TRBD2 (6 bases). CDR1 and CDR2 (germline): SGDLS, YYNGEE. V was shortened by 0 bases and J by 3 bases, with 8 bases between the two germline ends. The CDR3 has 14 residues. Here the CDR3 DNA reads TGTGCCAGCAGCGTAGCGGGGGTAACAGATACGCAGTATTTT. Encoded protein: CASSVAGVTDTQYF. The complete variable domain, with remaining parts taken from reference TRBV9 and TRBJ2-3, reads DSGVTQTPKHLITATGQRVTLRCSPRSGDLSVYWYQQSLDQGLQFLIQYYNGEERAKGNILERFSAQQFPDLHSELNLSSLELGDSALYFCASSVAGVTDTQYFGPGTRLTVL.

This clonotype was seen many times. The rearrangement uses TRBV5-1 and TRBJ2-3; the match to TRBD2 covers 12 bases. Losses at the gene ends were 4 bases for V and 4 bases for J; bases not matched to a gene: 1. This CDR3 contains 14 residues. The germline CDR1 and CDR2 sequences are SGHRS and YFSETQ. CDR3 loop: CASSTSGGPDTQYF. The CDR3 DNA sequence: TGCGCCAGCAGCACTAGCGGGGGGCCAGATACGCAGTATTTT.

In DNA, the CDR3 is TGTGCCAGCAGGGCCAGGGTAGGGGTAAAACTGTTTTTT. Protein product: CASRARVGVKLFF. This sequence joins TRBV6-5 and TRBJ1-4; a possible D gene is TRBD1 (5 bases). V was pared by 6 bases and J by 10 bases, with 15 bases between. CDR3 size: 13 residues. The V gene's germline CDR1 is MNHEY and CDR2 SVGAGI.

This clonotype was picked up a small number of times. The CDR3 protein is CASSRGEGSYEQYF. CDR3 nucleotides: TGTGCCAGCTCACGGGGGGAAGGGTCCTACGAGCAGTACTTC. This chain links TRBV18 with TRBJ2-7; tentative D call: TRBD2 (6 bases). The CDR3 is 14 amino acids. The germline gives CDR1 KGHSH, CDR2 LQKENI. Trimming pared 4 bases from V and 1 base from J, leaving 11 bases between.